One sample yielded the 12 T cell receptor beta chains listed below, sequenced in a study of blood T cell repertoires in COVID-19. The table came from immunoSEQ multiplex PCR; TCRdb's copy has only in-frame clones and leaves some out. The profile shows 150,000 or so clones, over 80% of them singletons. The material sequenced was peripheral blood. The receptors stem from a middle-aged woman with active or convalescent COVID-19.

CDR3 coding DNA: TGTGCCAGCAGGGGGCTTGGAGCTTTCTTT. It yields the protein CASRGLGAFF. V and J are TRBV28 and TRBJ1-1; D may be TRBD1 (5 bases). Germline V gene lookup returns CDR1 MDHEN and CDR2 SYDVKM. Trimming left V 6 bases short and J 10 bases short, with 9 bases between. The CDR3 sequence is 10 residues long.

V usage is TRBV10-3 and J usage is TRBJ1-2; 9 nucleotides match TRBD1. Germline CDR1 reads ENHRY; CDR2 reads SYGVKD. This CDR3 is built from 15 residues. The J segment lost 8 bases and the V segment lost 7 bases, leaving 14 bases of the junction unmatched. In nucleotides, the CDR3 is TGTGCCATCAAGAGGGTGGACAGGGGACCGGGAGGCTACACCTTC. It is translated as CAIKRVDRGPGGYTF.

The chain employs TRBV15 and TRBJ1-3, with TRBD1 identical over 9 bases. The CDR3 has 16 residues. The V gene's germline CDR1 is LNHNV and CDR2 YYDKDF (reference sequence). J gave up 8 bases and V 3 bases, and 11 bases lay outside the gene matches. DNA of the CDR3: TGTGCCACCAGCAGTGTCTGGGACAGGGTGGTGGACACCATATATTTT. It encodes CATSSVWDRVVDTIYF.

CDR3 DNA: TGTGCCAGCAGCACGGTCCCGGGCTACACCTTC. Translation: CASSTVPGYTF. This rearrangement joins TRBV12-1 to TRBJ1-2. TRBV12-1 is listed as a pseudogene. The CDR3 has 11 amino acids.

The V and J genes are TRBV19 and TRBJ2-7; a possible D gene is TRBD1 (6 bases). Germline V gene lookup returns CDR1 LNHDA and CDR2 SQIVND (reference sequence). The CDR3 is made up of 13 amino acids. The V and J ends lost 5 bases and 3 bases respectively, with 11 bases between them. In DNA, the CDR3 is TGTGCCAGTAGTCACAGGGCCGACTACGAGCAGTACTTC. Its protein is CASSHRADYEQYF.

This clone was picked up one time. CDR3 in amino acids: CASSLGPAGVNEQYF. The CDR3 DNA is TGTGCCAGCAGCCTGGGCCCAGCGGGAGTGAACGAGCAGTACTTC. This chain links TRBV7-6 with TRBJ2-7, with TRBD2 identical over 8 bases. The CDR3 is 15 residues long. CDR1 SGHVS and CDR2 FNYEAQ come from the germline V gene. V was clipped by 5 bases and J by 5 bases; unmatched bases: 11. Combining the CDR3 with reference TRBV7-6 and TRBJ2-7 gives the whole variable domain GAGVSQSPRYKVTKRGQDVALRCDPISGHVSLYWYRQALGQGPEFLTYFNYEAQQDKSGLPNDRFSAERPEGSISTLTIQRTEQRDSAMYRCASSLGPAGVNEQYFGPGTRLTVT.

This chain uses TRBV4-1 with TRBJ1-4; 7 positions match TRBD1. J was trimmed by 6 bases and V by 1 base; bases with no gene match: 8. The CDR3 is 16 amino acids. Germline CDR1 and CDR2: MGHRA and YSYEKL. CDR3 bases: TGCGCCAGCAGCCAAGCTTACAGGGGCCCAGATGAAAAACTGTTTTTT. This encodes CASSQAYRGPDEKLFF.

This clone was seen only a few times. The chain joins TRBV27 to TRBJ2-2; 7 bases are shared with TRBD2. The CDR3 is 16 amino acids. Trimming at V came to 0 bases and at J to 5 bases, leaving 6 bases not matched to a gene. CDR1 is MNHEY and CDR2 is SMNVEV in the germline V gene (reference sequence). DNA of the CDR3: TGTGCCAGCAGTTTATCCCCTAGCGGCCGAACCGGGGAGCTGTTTTTT. Translated, it gives CASSLSPSGRTGELFF.

The CDR3 DNA reads TGCGCCAGCAGCCAGTGGGGAATTAGCGGGAGTAAGGCTGAGCAGTTCTTC. Protein sequence: CASSQWGISGSKAEQFF. The V call is TRBV4-1, the J call TRBJ2-1, with 9 nucleotides matching TRBD2. Germline-derived CDR1 and CDR2 are MGHRA and YSYEKL. CDR3 length: 17 amino acids. J gave up 9 bases and V 3 bases, and 15 bases lay outside the gene matches.

This chain joins TRBV5-6 and TRBJ2-7; the match to TRBD1 covers 11 bases. The CDR3 loop spans 14 amino acids. Germline V gives CDR1 SGHDT, CDR2 YYEEEE. V lost 4 bases, J lost 6 bases, and 6 bases stayed unmatched. This CDR3 is CASSPGQGVGEQYF. The CDR3 nucleotides are TGTGCCAGCAGCCCGGGACAGGGGGTAGGCGAGCAGTACTTC.

The chain joins TRBV5-4 to TRBJ1-3, with 7 nucleotides matching TRBD1. The germline gives CDR1 SGHNT, CDR2 YYREEE (reference sequence). With V trimmed by 0 bases and J by 6 bases, 6 bases remained unmatched. The CDR3 has 15 amino acids. In DNA form, the CDR3 reads TGTGCCAGCAGCTTGGATTCGGGACAGCCAAACACCATATATTTT. It yields the protein CASSLDSGQPNTIYF.

This clone was recorded once. The chain is built from TRBV19 and TRBJ2-2, with D perhaps TRBD1 (5 bases). CDR3 length: 14 amino acids. Germline V gene data show CDR1 as LNHDA and CDR2 as SQIVND (reference sequence). Trimming took 1 base from V and 4 from J, leaving 7 bases between them. CDR3 amino acids: CASSIARATGELFF. As DNA, the CDR3 is TGTGCCAGTAGTATAGCCAGGGCCACCGGGGAGCTGTTTTTT.